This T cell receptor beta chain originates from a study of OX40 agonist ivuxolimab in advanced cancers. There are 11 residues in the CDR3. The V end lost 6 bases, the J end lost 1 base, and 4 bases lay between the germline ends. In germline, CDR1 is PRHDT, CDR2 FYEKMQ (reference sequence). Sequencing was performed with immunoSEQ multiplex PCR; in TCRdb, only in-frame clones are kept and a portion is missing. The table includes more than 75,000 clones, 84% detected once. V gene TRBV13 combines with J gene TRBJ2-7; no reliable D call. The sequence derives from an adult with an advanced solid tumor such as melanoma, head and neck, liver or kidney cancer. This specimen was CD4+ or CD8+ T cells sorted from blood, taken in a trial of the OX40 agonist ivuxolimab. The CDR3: CASRGSYEQYF. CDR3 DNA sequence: TGTGCCAGCAGGGGATCCTACGAGCAGTACTTC.